This TCR beta chain was retrieved from a study of cytomegalovirus exposure and HLA in healthy donors. Study-wide results and caveats: Among TCR sequences, most were rare, though some public TCRs appeared in many donors. Presence/absence analyses rested on an assumption that sequencing depth was roughly uniform across donors.

Both 60 Vbeta primers and 13 Jbeta primers went into the PCR. Profiled with immunoSEQ multiplex PCR; TCRdb holds only in-frame clones, not every one. The sample lists around 140,000 clones; 82% were seen once. Of note for this clone: Its specificity is not known.

The CDR3 totals 21 residues. The germline V gene has CDR1 LGHNA and CDR2 YNFKEQ. V was clipped by 4 bases and J by 5 bases; unmatched bases: 25. This TCR derives from a woman aged 45-65 years in good health and CMV-seropositive. Sequences were obtained from PBMCs. The rearrangement uses TRBV4-2 and TRBJ2-5; the match to TRBD2 covers 10 bases. The CDR3 spells CASSPSRPPFLAGVSDETQYF. CDR3 nucleotides: TGTGCCAGCAGCCCTTCAAGGCCTCCTTTCCTAGCGGGAGTCTCCGACGAGACCCAGTACTTC.